This is a list of T cell receptor beta chains from one sample in a study of Graves' ophthalmopathy and Graves' hyperthyroidism. From the multiplex PCR reads, TCRdb called clonotypes with MiXCR, one entry per CDR3 protein. The sample consists of around 670,000 distinct CDR3 sequences, around 40% of them appearing once. Sample: peripheral blood. The receptors shown here come from an adult man with Graves' ophthalmopathy. CDR3s include the opening cysteine and the closing phenylalanine or tryptophan.

j_call v_call cdr3_aa
TRBJ2-7 TRBV14 CASSPPILAPRHEQYF
TRBJ2-3 TRBV14 CASSHLSGTTDTQYF
TRBJ1-3 TRBV29-1 CSDHDRGTGNTIYF
TRBJ1-6 TRBV25-1 CGTRRGYNSPLHF
TRBJ1-4 TRBV29-1 CSARLQGREKLFF
TRBJ1-1 TRBV12-3/TRBV12-4 CASSWGYTEAFF
TRBJ2-6 TRBV29-1 CSVTGTGANVLTF
TRBJ2-2 TRBV25-1 CASSLARRTGELFF
TRBJ1-3 TRBV19 CASGVFSGNTIYF
TRBJ1-3 TRBV19 CASSIWGTSAIYF
TRBJ1-6 TRBV2 CASSEANGNNSPLHF
TRBJ2-7 TRBV15 CATSRDPGTEEEQYF
TRBJ1-5 TRBV5-8 CASSHRRDGRQPQHF
TRBJ1-2 TRBV2 CASSRRQGPPDYGYTF
TRBJ1-2 TRBV3-1 CASSRNRGTYGYTF
TRBJ1-2 TRBV2 CASRPGTGRSRSGYTF
TRBJ1-2 TRBV19 CASSTGLDYGYTF
TRBJ2-7 TRBV20-1 CSASGDRSGEQYF
TRBJ1-5 TRBV7-6 CASSSSQGGPQHF
TRBJ1-2 TRBV9 CALGGGGYGYTF
TRBJ1-1 TRBV19 CASSIGWNFPEAFF
TRBJ1-3 TRBV20-1 CSAKPLQGFGNTIYF
TRBJ1-1 TRBV7-8 CASGLKQGLTEAFF
TRBJ2-7 TRBV2 CASSVPSLGTGYEQYF
TRBJ2-5 TRBV15 CATSSGTGRISETQYF
TRBJ2-3 TRBV10-2 CASSVTTTDTQYF
TRBJ1-1 TRBV9 CASSVAGGSNTEAFF
TRBJ2-7 TRBV19 CASSLNREGEQYF
TRBJ2-3 TRBV7-3 CASSSLWGTDTQYF
TRBJ2-7 TRBV2 CASTEGTSGNSYEQYF
TRBJ2-7 TRBV7-6 CASSSDHRGGYYEQYF
TRBJ2-2 TRBV15 CATSDVLANTGELFF
TRBJ2-7 TRBV15 CATSRDRMGASTYEQYF
TRBJ2-5 TRBV11-2 CASGLVRGETQYF
TRBJ2-5 TRBV7-9 CASSPRVGVGETQYF
TRBJ2-5 TRBV7-9 CASSGGTSAGGETQYF